This T cell receptor beta chain was captured by sequencing in a study of OX40 agonist ivuxolimab in advanced cancers. At the level of the whole study: Ivuxolimab, which targeted the costimulatory receptor OX40 (CD134), was an agonistic, fully human IgG2 monoclonal antibody. Intravenous ivuxolimab was administered to patients every 2 weeks at six dose levels: 0.01, 0.1, 0.3, 1.5, 3 and 10 mg/kg. Among the roughly 54 dose-escalation patients, around 20 had hepatocellular carcinoma, 15 or so melanoma, 9 renal cell carcinoma and 9 head and neck cancer. The dose-escalation cohort was roughly 83% male with a mean age of about 65 years, ranging from 23 to 79. Patients were allowed to have had prior anti-PD-1, anti-PD-L1 or anti-CTLA-4 therapy, and around 40% of the dose-escalation patients had previously received checkpoint inhibitors. Three dose-escalation patients achieved partial responses, one with hepatocellular carcinoma and two with cutaneous melanoma. The purpose of peripheral TCRbeta sequencing was to test whether ivuxolimab changed TCR sequence diversity and led to clonal T-cell expansion. The paper reports the monotherapy dose-escalation portion (N of about 54 patients) of the phase I ivuxolimab trial. Broader findings and caveats from the paper: Clonal expansion of both CD4+ and CD8+ blood T cells was observed from baseline to week 6 at doses 0.1 to 3.0 mg/kg. Low levels of normalized T-cell clonal expansion were also seen in some nonresponding patients. Which antigens the clonally expanded peripheral T cells were specific for was not determined. In the 0.1-3.0 mg/kg groups, partial responders were among the patients with the lowest normalized peripheral clonal expansion, particularly in CD8+ T cells. On average, CD8+ T cells showed more expanded clones than CD4+ T cells after ivuxolimab.

From the germline V gene, CDR1 is WSHSY and CDR2 is SAAADI. The CDR3 contains 12 residues, cysteine and phenylalanine counted. The only DNA kept is the CDR3, 36 bases in frame from the first base. The V end gives up 7 bases and the J end 8 bases, leaving 4 bases in the junction not matched to a gene. The sample holds one count of this clone. The specificity of this receptor is unknown. No base quality values were provided; no much bigger clone lies one nucleotide off. Genomic DNA was extracted from sorted cells for sequencing of the TCRbeta CDR3 region. The immunoSEQ Assay was used to sequence the TCRbeta CDR3 regions. In its TCRdb copy, this immuneACCESS table keeps in-frame sequences only and misses some clones. Where compared with another copy, unresolved V genes explain less than half of these, and the others have no known cause. The sample table contains tens of thousands of clones; only one count was recorded for approximately 87% of them. The top ten clonotypes cover approximately 31% of the sample.

Patients with autoimmune disease history or receiving systemic immunosuppression were excluded from the trial. In every dose cohort, peripheral blood was drawn for TCR sequencing at baseline, cycle 4 day 1, and cycle 7 day 1. The samples were taken from a phase I, first-in-human, multicenter, open-label dose-escalation trial of ivuxolimab. Adults with locally advanced or metastatic head and neck squamous cell, hepatocellular, melanoma or renal cell carcinoma were enrolled in the trial. CD4+ and CD8+ T cells were sorted separately from peripheral blood before TCR sequencing. Sequences were derived from CD4+ or CD8+ T cells sorted from blood, sampled in a trial of the OX40 agonist ivuxolimab. The TCR originated in an adult with an advanced solid tumor such as melanoma, head and neck, liver or kidney cancer. Recombination joined TRBV10-2 with TRBJ1-4, and TRBD1 aligns with 7 junction nucleotides. The bases read TGCGCCAGCATGGACAGGTCAGAAAAACTGTTTTTT. It codes for CASMDRSEKLFF.